This TCR beta chain was sequenced during a study of blood T cell repertoires in COVID-19. Assay used: immunoSEQ multiplex PCR; TCRdb lists only in-frame clones, some missing. The sample shows over 300,000 clones, 85% to 90% of them seen only once. The ends were cut back, 8 bases at V and 0 bases at J, with 11 bases in the middle. The CDR3 is made up of 14 amino acids. CDR1 and CDR2 from the germline V gene are KGHDR and SFDVKD. Researchers sorted participants into cohorts using their self-reported clinical history. Sequencing was done on a sample of PBMCs or T cells enriched from blood (not recorded which). This clonotype was sampled from a woman aged 25 to 39 with acute COVID-19. This chain connects TRBV24-1 to TRBJ2-3; possible D gene TRBD1, 6 bases. CDR3 in DNA: TGTGCCACCACGGACAGAACTAGCACAGATACGCAGTATTTT. The encoded protein is CATTDRTSTDTQYF.